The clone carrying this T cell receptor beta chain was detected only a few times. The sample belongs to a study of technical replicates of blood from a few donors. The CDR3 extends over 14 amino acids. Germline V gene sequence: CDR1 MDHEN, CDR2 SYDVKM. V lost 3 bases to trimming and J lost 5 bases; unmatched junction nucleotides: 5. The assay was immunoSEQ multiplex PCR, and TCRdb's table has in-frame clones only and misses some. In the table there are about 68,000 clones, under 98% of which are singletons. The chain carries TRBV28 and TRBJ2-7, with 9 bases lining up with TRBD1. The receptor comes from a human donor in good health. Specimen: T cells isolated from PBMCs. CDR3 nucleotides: TGTGCCAGCAGTTTTATGACAGGGGGGGACGAGCAGTACTTC. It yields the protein CASSFMTGGDEQYF.